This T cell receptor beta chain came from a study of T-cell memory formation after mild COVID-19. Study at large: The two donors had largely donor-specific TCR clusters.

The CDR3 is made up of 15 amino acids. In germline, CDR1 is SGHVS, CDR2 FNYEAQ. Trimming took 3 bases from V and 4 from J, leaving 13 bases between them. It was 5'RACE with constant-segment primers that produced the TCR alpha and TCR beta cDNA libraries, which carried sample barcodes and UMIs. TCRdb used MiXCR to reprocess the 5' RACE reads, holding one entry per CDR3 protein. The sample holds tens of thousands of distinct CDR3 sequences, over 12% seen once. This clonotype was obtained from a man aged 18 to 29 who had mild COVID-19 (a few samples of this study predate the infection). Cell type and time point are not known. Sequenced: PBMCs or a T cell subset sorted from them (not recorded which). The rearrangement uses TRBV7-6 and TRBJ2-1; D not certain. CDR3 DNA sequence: TGTGCCAGCAGCTTGTCCGGGCCGAGGTACAATGAGCAGTTCTTC. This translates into CASSLSGPRYNEQFF.